This T cell receptor (beta chain) appears in the sequencing data of a study of CD8+CD57+ T cells in acquired aplastic anemia. Flow cytometry had shown expanded CD8+CD57+ cells in the patients chosen for sequencing. Germline CDR1 and CDR2: MNHNS and SASEGT. Losses at the gene ends were 6 bases for V and 3 bases for J; bases not matched to a gene: 4. There are 14 residues in the CDR3. CDR3 and TCR beta VDJ profiling relied on genomic DNA as the template. TCRdb fed the reads into MiXCR, producing one record per CDR3 protein. The table has roughly 500,000 distinct CDR3 sequences, over 25% seen once. Overall study findings and caveats: Any difference that existed in CD8+ Simpson's diversity between patients and controls was not significant.

A few counts support this clonotype. Its antigen is as yet unknown. This sequence was found in a human donor with aplastic anemia. The V call is TRBV6-1, the J call TRBJ1-3; 8 nucleotides match TRBD1. The sample consisted of sorted CD4+, CD8+, or CD8+CD57+ T cells (not recorded which) from PBMCs. This CDR3 is CASRKQGGGNTIYF. The CDR3 region has the DNA TGTGCCAGCAGGAAACAGGGGGGTGGAAACACCATATATTTT.